The source of this T cell receptor (beta chain) is a study of T cell changes during pregnancy in multiple sclerosis. Germline V gene data show CDR1 as SGHRS and CDR2 as YFSETQ. The CDR3 is made up of 16 amino acids. The V and J ends lost 3 bases and 5 bases, in that order; junction bases with no gene match: 3. Here immunoSEQ multiplex PCR was the method, and the copy in TCRdb shows in-frame clones only, minus some. The table has around 42,000 clones, 80% to 90% seen once. The chain links TRBV5-1 to TRBJ2-2; 14 bases align to TRBD2. The TCR originated in a female donor in good health, enrolled as a control in a pregnancy study. The sample here was peripheral blood, taken in the first trimester of pregnancy. CDR3 DNA: TGCGCCAGCAGCTCCGGGACTAGCGGGGGAACCGGGGAGCTGTTTTTT. This encodes CASSSGTSGGTGELFF.